This record covers a single TCR beta chain. No antigen is known for it. Sequencing used immunoSEQ multiplex PCR; TCRdb keeps in-frame clones, though not all of them. The sample lists over 100,000 clones; about 95% were seen once. This sample was included in a study of cytomegalovirus exposure and HLA in healthy donors. This CDR3 spans 11 amino acids. Germline-derived CDR1 and CDR2 are DFQATT and SNEGSKA (reference sequence). General study results and limits: The tendency of first-cohort TCR clusters to co-occur in the 100 to 150 validation repertoires was identified by a subsequent analysis. It was reported that the classifier diagnosed cytomegalovirus status with high specificity and sensitivity in both the original and validation cohorts. The study flagged roughly 160 TCR beta chains as cytomegalovirus-associated.

Sequenced sample: PBMCs. This chain joins TRBV20-1 and TRBJ1-2; D possibly corresponds to TRBD1 (5 bases). This clonotype was obtained from a woman under 30 in good health and CMV-seronegative. The CDR3 region has the DNA TGCAGGACGGGGGAAAACTATGGCTACACCTTC. Amino acid sequence: CRTGENYGYTF.